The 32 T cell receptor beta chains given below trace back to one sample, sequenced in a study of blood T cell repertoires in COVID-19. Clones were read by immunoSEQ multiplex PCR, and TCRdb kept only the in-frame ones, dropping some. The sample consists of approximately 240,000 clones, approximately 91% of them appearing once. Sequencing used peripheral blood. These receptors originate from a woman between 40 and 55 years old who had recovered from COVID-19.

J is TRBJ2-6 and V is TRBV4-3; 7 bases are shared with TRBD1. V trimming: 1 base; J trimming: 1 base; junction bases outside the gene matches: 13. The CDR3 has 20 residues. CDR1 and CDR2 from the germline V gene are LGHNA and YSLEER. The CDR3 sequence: CASSQGLETGPGSGANVLTF. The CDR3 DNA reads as TGCGCCAGCAGCCAAGGTTTAGAGACAGGGCCAGGTTCTGGGGCCAACGTCCTGACTTTC.

CDR3 sequence reads: CASTPRGGGAYEQYF. Here the CDR3 DNA reads TGTGCCAGCACTCCCCGGGGAGGGGGGGCCTACGAGCAGTACTTC. The chain carries TRBV6-5 and TRBJ2-7; tentative D call: TRBD2 (7 bases). Trimming removed 7 bases at V and 2 bases at J, with 18 bases between. The CDR3 consists of 15 residues. Germline V lookup: CDR1 MNHEY, CDR2 SVGAGI.

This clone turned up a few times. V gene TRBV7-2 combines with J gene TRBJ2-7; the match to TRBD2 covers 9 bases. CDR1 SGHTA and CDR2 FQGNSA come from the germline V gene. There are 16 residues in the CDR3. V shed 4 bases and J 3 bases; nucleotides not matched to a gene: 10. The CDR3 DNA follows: TGTGCCAGCAGCTCGGGGGGTAGCGGGAGTTTCTACGAGCAGTACTTC. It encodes CASSSGGSGSFYEQYF.

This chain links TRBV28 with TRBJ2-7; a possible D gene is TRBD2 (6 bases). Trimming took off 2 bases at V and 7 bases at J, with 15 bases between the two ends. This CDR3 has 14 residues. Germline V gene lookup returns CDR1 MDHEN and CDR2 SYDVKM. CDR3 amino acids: CASSLPGLPGEQYF. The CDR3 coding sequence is TGTGCCAGCAGTTTACCGGGACTGCCTGGGGAGCAGTACTTC.

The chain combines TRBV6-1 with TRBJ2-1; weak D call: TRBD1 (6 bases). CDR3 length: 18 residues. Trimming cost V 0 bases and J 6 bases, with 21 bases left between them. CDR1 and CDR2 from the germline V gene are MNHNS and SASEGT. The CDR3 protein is CASSEASAGQRVPNEQFF. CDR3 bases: TGTGCCAGCAGTGAAGCTTCCGCCGGACAGAGGGTCCCCAATGAGCAGTTCTTC.

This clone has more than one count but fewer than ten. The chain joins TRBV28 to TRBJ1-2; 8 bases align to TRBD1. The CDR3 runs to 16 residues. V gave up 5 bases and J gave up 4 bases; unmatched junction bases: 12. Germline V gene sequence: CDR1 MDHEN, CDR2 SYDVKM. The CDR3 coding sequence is TGTGCCAGCAGTCCGCCCCTAGGACAGGGAGCCTATGGCTACACCTTC. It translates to CASSPPLGQGAYGYTF.

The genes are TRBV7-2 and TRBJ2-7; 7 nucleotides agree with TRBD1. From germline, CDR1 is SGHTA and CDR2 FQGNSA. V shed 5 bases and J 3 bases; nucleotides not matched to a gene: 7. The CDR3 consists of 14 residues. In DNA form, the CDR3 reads TGTGCCAGCAGCCTCTCTAGGGACAGCTACGAGCAGTACTTC. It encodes CASSLSRDSYEQYF.

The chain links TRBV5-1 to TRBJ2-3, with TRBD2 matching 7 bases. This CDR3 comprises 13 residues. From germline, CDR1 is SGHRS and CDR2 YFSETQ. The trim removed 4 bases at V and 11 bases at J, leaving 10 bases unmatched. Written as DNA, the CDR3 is TGCGCCAGCAGCAATTCGTGGGCGGGAGAGCAGTATTTT. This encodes CASSNSWAGEQYF.

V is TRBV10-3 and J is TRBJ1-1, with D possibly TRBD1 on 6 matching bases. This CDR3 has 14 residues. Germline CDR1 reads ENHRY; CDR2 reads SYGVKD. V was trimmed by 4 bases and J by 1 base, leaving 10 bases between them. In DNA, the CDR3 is TGTGCCATCAGTGTTGCAGGGGCGAACACTGAAGCTTTCTTT. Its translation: CAISVAGANTEAFF.

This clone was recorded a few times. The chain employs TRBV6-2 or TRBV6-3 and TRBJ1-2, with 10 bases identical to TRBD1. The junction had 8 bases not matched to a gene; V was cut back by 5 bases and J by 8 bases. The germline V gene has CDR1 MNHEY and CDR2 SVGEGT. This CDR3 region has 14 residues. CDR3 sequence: CASSSSGQGRGYTF. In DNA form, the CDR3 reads TGTGCCAGCAGTAGTTCGGGACAGGGGAGAGGCTACACCTTC.

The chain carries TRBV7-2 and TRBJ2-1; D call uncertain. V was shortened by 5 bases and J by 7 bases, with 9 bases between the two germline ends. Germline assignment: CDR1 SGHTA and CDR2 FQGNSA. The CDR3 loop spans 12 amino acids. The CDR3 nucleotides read TGTGCCAGCAGCGCGCATAGTAATGAGCAGTTCTTC. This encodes CASSAHSNEQFF.

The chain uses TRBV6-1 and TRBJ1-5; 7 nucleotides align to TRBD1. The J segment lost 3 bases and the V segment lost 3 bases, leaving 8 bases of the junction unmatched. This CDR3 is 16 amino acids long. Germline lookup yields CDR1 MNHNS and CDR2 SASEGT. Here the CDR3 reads CASSDGQGVNNQPQHF. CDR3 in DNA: TGTGCCAGCAGTGATGGTCAGGGGGTAAACAATCAGCCCCAGCATTTT.

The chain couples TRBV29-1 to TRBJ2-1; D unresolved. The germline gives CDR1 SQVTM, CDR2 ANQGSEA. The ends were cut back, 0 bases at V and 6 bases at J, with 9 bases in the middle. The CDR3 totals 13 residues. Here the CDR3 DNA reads TGCAGCGTTGAAGATCGGTCCCCCAATGAGCAGTTCTTC. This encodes CSVEDRSPNEQFF.

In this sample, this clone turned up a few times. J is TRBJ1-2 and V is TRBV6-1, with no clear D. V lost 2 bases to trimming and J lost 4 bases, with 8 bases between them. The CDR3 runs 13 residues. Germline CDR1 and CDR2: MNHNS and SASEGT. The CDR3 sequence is CASSEPGGYGYTF. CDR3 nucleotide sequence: TGTGCCAGCAGTGAACCGGGAGGCTATGGCTACACCTTC.

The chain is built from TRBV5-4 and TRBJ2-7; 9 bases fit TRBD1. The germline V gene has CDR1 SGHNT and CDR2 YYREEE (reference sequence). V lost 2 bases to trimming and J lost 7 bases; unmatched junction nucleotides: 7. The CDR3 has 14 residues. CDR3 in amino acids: CASSFDRGAKEQYF. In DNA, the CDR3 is TGTGCCAGCAGCTTCGACAGGGGGGCGAAAGAGCAGTACTTC.

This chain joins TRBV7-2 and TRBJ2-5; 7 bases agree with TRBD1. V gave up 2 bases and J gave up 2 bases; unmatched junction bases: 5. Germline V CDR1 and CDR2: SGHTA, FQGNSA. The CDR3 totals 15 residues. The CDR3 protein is CASSLSGTEQETQYF. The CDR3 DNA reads TGTGCCAGCAGCTTATCCGGGACAGAACAAGAGACCCAGTACTTC.

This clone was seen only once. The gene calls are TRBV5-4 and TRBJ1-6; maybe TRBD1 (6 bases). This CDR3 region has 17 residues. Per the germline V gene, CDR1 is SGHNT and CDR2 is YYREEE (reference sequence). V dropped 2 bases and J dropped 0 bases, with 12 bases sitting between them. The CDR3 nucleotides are TGTGCCAGCAGCTTACAGGGCCTGAACTCCTATAATTCACCCCTCCACTTT. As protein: CASSLQGLNSYNSPLHF.

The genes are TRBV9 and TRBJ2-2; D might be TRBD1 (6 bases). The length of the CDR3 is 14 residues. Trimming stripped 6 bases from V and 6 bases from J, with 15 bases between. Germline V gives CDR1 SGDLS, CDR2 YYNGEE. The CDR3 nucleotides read TGTGCCAGCAATCCTTCAGGGGCCCCCGGGGAGCTGTTTTTT. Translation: CASNPSGAPGELFF.

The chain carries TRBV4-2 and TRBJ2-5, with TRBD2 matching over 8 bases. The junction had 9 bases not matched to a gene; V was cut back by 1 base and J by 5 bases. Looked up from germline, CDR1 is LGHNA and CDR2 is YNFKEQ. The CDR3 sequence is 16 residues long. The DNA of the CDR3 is TGTGCCAGCAGCCAAGTAGGGACTAGTTCGGGTGAGACCCAGTACTTC. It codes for CASSQVGTSSGETQYF.

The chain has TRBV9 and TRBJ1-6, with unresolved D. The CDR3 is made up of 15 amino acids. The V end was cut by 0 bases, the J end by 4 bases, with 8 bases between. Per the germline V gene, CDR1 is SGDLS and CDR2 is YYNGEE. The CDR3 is CASSVVGDYNSPLHF. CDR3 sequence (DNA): TGTGCCAGCAGCGTAGTGGGAGATTATAATTCACCCCTCCACTTT.

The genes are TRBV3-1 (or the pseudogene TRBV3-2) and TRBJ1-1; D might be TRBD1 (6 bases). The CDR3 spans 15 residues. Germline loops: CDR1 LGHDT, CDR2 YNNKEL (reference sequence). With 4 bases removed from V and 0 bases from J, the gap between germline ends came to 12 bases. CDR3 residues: CASSLSNRVNTEAFF. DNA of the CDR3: TGTGCCAGCAGCCTCTCGAACAGGGTGAACACTGAAGCTTTCTTT.

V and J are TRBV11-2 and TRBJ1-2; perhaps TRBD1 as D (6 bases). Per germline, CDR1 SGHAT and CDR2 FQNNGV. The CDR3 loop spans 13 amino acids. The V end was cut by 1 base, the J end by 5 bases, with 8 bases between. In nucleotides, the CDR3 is TGTGCCAGCAGCTTAGGGACAGCGTATGGCTACACCTTC. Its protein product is CASSLGTAYGYTF.

The CDR3, as DNA: TGTGCCAGTAGTATGCTGGCAGGCCCCAACGAGCAGTACTTC. It codes for CASSMLAGPNEQYF. V and J are TRBV19 and TRBJ2-7; D unclear. CDR1 LNHDA and CDR2 SQIVND come from the germline V gene (reference sequence). Trimming took off 3 bases at V and 5 bases at J, with 14 bases between the two ends. CDR3 length equals 14 residues.

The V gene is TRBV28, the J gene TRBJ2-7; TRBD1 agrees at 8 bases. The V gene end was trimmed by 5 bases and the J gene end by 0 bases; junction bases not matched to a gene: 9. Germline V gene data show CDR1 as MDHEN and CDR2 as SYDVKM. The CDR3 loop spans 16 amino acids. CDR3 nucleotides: TGTGCCAGCAGTGGCGCAGACAGGGGCCTCTCCTACGAGCAGTACTTC. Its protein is CASSGADRGLSYEQYF.

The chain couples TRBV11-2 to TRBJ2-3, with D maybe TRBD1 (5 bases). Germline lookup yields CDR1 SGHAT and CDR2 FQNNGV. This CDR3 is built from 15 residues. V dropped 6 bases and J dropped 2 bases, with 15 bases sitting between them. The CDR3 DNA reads TGTGCCAGCAGTCGTACAGGATCCCCCACAGATACGCAGTATTTT. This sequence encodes CASSRTGSPTDTQYF. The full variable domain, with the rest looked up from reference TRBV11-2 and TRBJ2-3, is EAGVAQSPRYKIIEKRQSVAFWCNPISGHATLYWYQQILGQGPKLLIQFQNNGVVDDSQLPKDRFSAERLKGVDSTLKIQPAKLEDSAVYLCASSRTGSPTDTQYFGPGTRLTVL.

CDR3 DNA sequence: TGTGCCAGCAGCTTAGACGGTCCAAGTGGGAGGGCCTGGGAGACCCAGTACTTC. Translating it yields CASSLDGPSGRAWETQYF. V is TRBV7-2 and J is TRBJ2-5, with TRBD2 matching over 7 bases. With V trimmed by 1 base and J by 5 bases, 16 bases remained unmatched. The CDR3 totals 18 residues. Germline CDR1 is SGHTA and CDR2 is FQGNSA.

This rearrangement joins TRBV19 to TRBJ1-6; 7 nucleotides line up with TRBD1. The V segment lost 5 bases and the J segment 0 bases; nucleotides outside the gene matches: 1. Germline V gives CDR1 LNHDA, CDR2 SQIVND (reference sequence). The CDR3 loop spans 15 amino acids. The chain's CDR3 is CASSDRVSYNSPLHF. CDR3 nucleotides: TGTGCCAGTAGTGACAGGGTCTCCTATAATTCACCCCTCCACTTT. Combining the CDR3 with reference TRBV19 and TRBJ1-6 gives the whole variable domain DGGITQSPKYLFRKEGQNVTLSCEQNLNHDAMYWYRQDPGQGLRLIYYSQIVNDFQKGDIAEGYSVSREKKESFPLTVTSAQKNPTAFYLCASSDRVSYNSPLHFGNGTRLTVT.

The CDR3 DNA reads as TGTGCCAGCAGCCCGCAGAGCGACGGGAACACTGAAGCTTTCTTT. Protein: CASSPQSDGNTEAFF. The rearrangement links TRBV7-2 to TRBJ1-1; D not certain. The CDR3 contains 15 residues. Germline values: CDR1 SGHTA, CDR2 FQGNSA. With 5 bases removed from V and 1 base from J, the gap between germline ends came to 14 bases.

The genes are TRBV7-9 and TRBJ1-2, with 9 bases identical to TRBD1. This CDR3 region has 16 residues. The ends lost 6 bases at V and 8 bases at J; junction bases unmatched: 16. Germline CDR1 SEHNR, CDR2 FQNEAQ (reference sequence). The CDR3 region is CASSLMLRDRAWGYTF. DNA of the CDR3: TGTGCCAGCAGTCTAATGTTACGGGACAGGGCCTGGGGCTACACCTTC.

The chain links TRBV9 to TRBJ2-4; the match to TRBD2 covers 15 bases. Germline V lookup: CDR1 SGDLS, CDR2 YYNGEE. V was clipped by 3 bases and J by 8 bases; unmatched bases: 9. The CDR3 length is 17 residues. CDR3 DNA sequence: TGTGCCAGCAGCGCAGGGACTAGCGGGAGGCCGAGGGACATTCAGTACTTC. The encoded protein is CASSAGTSGRPRDIQYF.

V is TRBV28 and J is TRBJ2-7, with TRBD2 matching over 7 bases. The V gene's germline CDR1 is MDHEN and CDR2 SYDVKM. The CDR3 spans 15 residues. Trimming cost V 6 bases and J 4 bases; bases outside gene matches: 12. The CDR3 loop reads CASRSGTTSRYEQYF. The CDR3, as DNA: TGTGCCAGCAGGTCCGGGACTACCTCCCGTTACGAGCAGTACTTC. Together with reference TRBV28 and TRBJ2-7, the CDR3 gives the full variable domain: DVKVTQSSRYLVKRTGEKVFLECVQDMDHENMFWYRQDPGLGLRLIYFSYDVKMKEKGDIPEGYSVSREKKERFSLILESASTNQTSMYLCASRSGTTSRYEQYFGPGTRLTVT.

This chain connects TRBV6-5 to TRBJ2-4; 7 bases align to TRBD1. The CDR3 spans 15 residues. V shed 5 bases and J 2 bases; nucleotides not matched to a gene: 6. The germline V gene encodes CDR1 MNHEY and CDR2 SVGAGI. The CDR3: CASSTATGSKNIQYF. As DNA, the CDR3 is TGTGCCAGCAGTACGGCGACAGGGTCCAAAAACATTCAGTACTTC.